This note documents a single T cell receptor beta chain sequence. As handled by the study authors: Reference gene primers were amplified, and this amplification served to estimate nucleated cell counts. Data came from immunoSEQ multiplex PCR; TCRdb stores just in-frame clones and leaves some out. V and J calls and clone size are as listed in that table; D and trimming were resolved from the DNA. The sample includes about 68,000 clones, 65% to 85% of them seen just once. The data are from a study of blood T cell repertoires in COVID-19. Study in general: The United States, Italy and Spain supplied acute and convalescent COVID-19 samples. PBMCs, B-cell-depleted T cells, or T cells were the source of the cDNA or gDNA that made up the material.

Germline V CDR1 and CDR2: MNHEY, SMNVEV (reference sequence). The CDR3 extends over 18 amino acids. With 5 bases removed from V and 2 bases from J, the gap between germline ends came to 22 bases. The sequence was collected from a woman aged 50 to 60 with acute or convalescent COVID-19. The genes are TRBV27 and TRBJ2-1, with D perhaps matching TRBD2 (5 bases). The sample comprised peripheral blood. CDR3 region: CASSLQNLASKTYNEQFF. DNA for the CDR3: TGTGCCAGCAGTCTCCAAAACTTAGCGTCTAAGACCTACAATGAGCAGTTCTTC.